The rows below give T cell receptor beta chains drawn from one sample of a study of cytomegalovirus exposure and HLA in healthy donors. Method: immunoSEQ multiplex PCR; TCRdb's copy keeps in-frame clones and lacks some. The table shows 200,000 to 250,000 clones, with approximately 82% occurring only once. The sample consisted of PBMCs. The source is a man between 18 and 29 years old in good health and CMV-seronegative. The CDR3 runs from the conserved cysteine through the conserved F or W. The D gene is left open where the match is weak. A row's size may be missing; if present it is once, few, many or a size class.

>TRBJ1-2|TRBV28|-|-
CASSLVSGVSGYTF
TGTGCCAGCAGTTTAGTATCAGGGGTCAGTGGCTACACCTTC
>TRBJ2-1|TRBV5-6|-|-
CASSLSRGSQFF
TGTGCCAGCAGCTTGAGCAGGGGTTCGCAGTTCTTC
>TRBJ1-2|TRBV2|TRBD1|-
CASSDPQGEDGYTF
TGTGCCAGCAGTGACCCCCAGGGGGAGGATGGCTACACCTTC
>TRBJ2-2|TRBV5-4|TRBD1|-
CASSKPDRATGELFF
TGTGCCAGCAGCAAGCCGGACAGGGCAACCGGGGAGCTGTTTTTT
>TRBJ1-6|TRBV13|-|-
CASSPQVFLQAQRNNSPLHF
TGTGCCAGCAGCCCTCAGGTTTTTCTTCAAGCTCAAAGAAATAATTCACCCCTCCACTTT
>TRBJ1-2|TRBV20-1|-|-
CSAAKRDGYTF
TGCAGTGCTGCCAAGAGGGATGGCTACACCTTC
>TRBJ2-3|TRBV5-5|TRBD1|-
CASSPWDSIDTQYF
TGTGCCAGCAGCCCCTGGGACAGCATAGATACGCAGTATTTT
>TRBJ2-1|TRBV7-6|TRBD2|-
CASSLVVGGYNEQFF
TGTGCCAGCAGCTTAGTGGTGGGAGGGTACAATGAGCAGTTCTTC
>TRBJ2-7|TRBV19|TRBD2|-
CASEESGRGTYEQYF
TGTGCCAGTGAGGAGAGCGGGAGGGGGACCTACGAGCAGTACTTC
>TRBJ2-1|TRBV28|TRBD2|-
CASSFRPRERDGEQFF
TGTGCCAGCAGTTTCCGCCCGCGGGAGCGGGATGGTGAGCAGTTCTTC
>TRBJ2-7|TRBV19|TRBD2|-
CASSIATGLAGNYEQYF
TGTGCCAGTAGTATAGCAACGGGACTAGCGGGAAACTACGAGCAGTACTTC
>TRBJ1-2|TRBV2|TRBD1|few
CASSVSGQGKYGYTF
TGTGCCAGCAGTGTTAGCGGACAGGGGAAATATGGCTACACCTTC
>TRBJ2-5|TRBV5-1|TRBD2|-
CASAWGPGGGGWEQYF
TGCGCCAGCGCATGGGGTCCGGGCGGGGGGGGCTGGGAGCAGTACTTC
>TRBJ2-1|TRBV10-3|TRBD2|-
CAISGTSVNEQFF
TGTGCCATCAGCGGGACTAGCGTCAATGAGCAGTTCTTC
>TRBJ2-7|TRBV27|TRBD2|-
CASSSRGSGSEEQYF
TGTGCCAGCAGTTCCCGTGGTAGCGGGAGTGAAGAGCAGTACTTC
>TRBJ2-1|TRBV5-1|TRBD1|once
CASSSQGSQSSYNEQFF
TGCGCCAGCAGCTCACAGGGGTCCCAGAGCTCCTACAATGAGCAGTTCTTC
>TRBJ2-7|TRBV2|TRBD1|few
CASSNRDRDLYEQYF
TGTGCCAGCAGTAACCGGGACAGGGATCTCTACGAGCAGTACTTC
>TRBJ1-1|TRBV27|-|few
CASSLKRSTEAFF
TGTGCCAGCAGTTTAAAGAGGAGCACTGAAGCTTTCTTT
>TRBJ1-4|TRBV5-1|-|-
CASSLRRATTNEKLFF
TGCGCCAGCAGCTTGAGGCGGGCTACAACTAATGAAAAACTGTTTTTT
>TRBJ1-5|TRBV11-2|-|-
CASSTTGSNQPQHF
TGTGCCAGCAGCACAACAGGGAGCAATCAGCCCCAGCATTTT
>TRBJ2-5|TRBV5-1|-|-
CASSLSGETQYF
TGCGCCAGCAGTTTAAGCGGAGAGACCCAGTACTTC
>TRBJ2-7|TRBV7-9|-|-
CASSYTYEQYF
TGTGCCAGCAGCTACACCTACGAGCAGTACTTC
>TRBJ2-1|TRBV11-2|TRBD2|-
CASRPSPGGYNEQFF
TGTGCCAGCAGGCCTAGCCCGGGAGGATACAATGAGCAGTTCTTC
>TRBJ2-1|TRBV29-1|TRBD2|-
CSAEGLHRTSVYNEQFF
TGCAGCGCAGAGGGGTTACACAGGACTAGCGTATACAATGAGCAGTTCTTC
>TRBJ2-2|TRBV5-1|-|-
CASSLNRLPLEELFF
TGCGCCAGCAGCCTGAACCGACTCCCACTCGAGGAGCTGTTTTTT
>TRBJ1-2|TRBV7-9|-|-
CASRASGNYGYTF
TGTGCCAGCAGGGCTTCGGGTAACTATGGCTACACCTTC
>TRBJ2-7|TRBV11-2|TRBD1|-
CASSLAIGTGGYEQYF
TGTGCCAGCAGCTTAGCAATCGGGACAGGGGGCTACGAGCAGTACTTC
>TRBJ2-7|TRBV15|-|-
CATSRDLATSYEQYF
TGTGCCACCAGCAGAGATCTCGCTACCTCCTACGAGCAGTACTTC
>TRBJ2-7|TRBV9|TRBD1|-
CASSQWGQGADEQYF
TGTGCCAGCAGCCAGTGGGGACAGGGGGCTGACGAGCAGTACTTC
>TRBJ1-2|TRBV19|-|-
CASSKTDSYGYTF
TGTGCCAGTAGTAAGACAGACAGCTATGGCTACACCTTC
>TRBJ1-5|TRBV2|-|few
CASSAAGDQPQHF
TGTGCCAGCAGTGCGGCGGGGGACCAGCCCCAGCATTTT
>TRBJ2-7|TRBV5-1|TRBD1|few
CASSLVRDRVNEQYF
TGCGCCAGCAGCTTGGTCCGAGACAGGGTCAACGAGCAGTACTTC
>TRBJ2-5|TRBV5-1|TRBD1|-
CASSRVGQGVETQYF
TGCGCCAGCAGCCGGGTGGGACAGGGGGTAGAGACCCAGTACTTC
>TRBJ2-2|TRBV27|-|-
CASSLSPVWGAANTGELFF
TGTGCCAGCAGTTTATCCCCGGTCTGGGGCGCCGCGAACACCGGGGAGCTGTTTTTT
>TRBJ1-1|TRBV2|TRBD1|-
CASSEGDRGRTEAFF
TGTGCCAGCAGTGAAGGGGACAGGGGAAGGACTGAAGCTTTCTTT
>TRBJ2-2|TRBV12-5|-|once
CASGLDTGTSNTGELFF
TGTGCTAGTGGTTTGGATACCGGGACATCGAACACCGGGGAGCTGTTTTTT
>TRBJ2-1|TRBV9|-|-
CASSVAQGRELDEQFF
TGTGCCAGCAGCGTAGCTCAGGGGCGCGAGTTAGATGAGCAGTTCTTC
>TRBJ1-2|TRBV30|TRBD1|-
CAWSVGGLGDYGYTF
TGTGCCTGGAGTGTAGGGGGCCTTGGGGACTATGGCTACACCTTC
>TRBJ1-1|TRBV7-9|-|-
CASSLTGLEAFF
TGTGCCAGCAGCTTAACAGGGCTAGAAGCTTTCTTT
>TRBJ1-6|TRBV7-6|-|-
CASSAGSYGNSPLHF
TGTGCCAGCAGCGCCGGGTCCTATGGGAATTCACCCCTCCACTTT
>TRBJ2-1|TRBV4-1|TRBD2|-
CASSQQPGTSGAYNEQFF
TGCGCCAGCAGCCAACAACCCGGGACTAGCGGGGCCTACAATGAGCAGTTCTTC
>TRBJ1-1|TRBV11-1|-|-
CASSSRVRDTEAFF
TGTGCCAGCAGCTCCCGGGTCAGGGATACTGAAGCTTTCTTT
>TRBJ1-6|TRBV5-4|TRBD1|few
CASSLRAPGQGHRASPLHF
TGTGCCAGCAGCTTGAGAGCGCCGGGACAGGGACATAGGGCTTCACCCCTCCACTTT
>TRBJ2-3|TRBV14|TRBD2|few
CASSQGREGSDTQYF
TGTGCCAGCAGCCAAGGTCGGGAGGGGTCAGATACGCAGTATTTT
>TRBJ1-3|TRBV7-8|TRBD1|few
CASSVTGTGSAGNTIYF
TGTGCCAGCAGCGTAACCGGGACAGGGTCGGCAGGAAACACCATATATTTT
>TRBJ2-5|TRBV11-2|-|-
CASSSQTGEETQYF
TGTGCCAGCAGCTCTCAGACAGGAGAAGAGACCCAGTACTTC
>TRBJ2-1|TRBV5-1|-|-
CASSLVPLAPSYNEQFF
TGCGCCAGCAGCTTGGTCCCCCTAGCGCCCTCCTACAATGAGCAGTTCTTC
>TRBJ1-3|TRBV5-1|TRBD1|-
CASSSQGQGRNTIYF
TGCGCCAGCAGCTCTCAGGGACAGGGTAGAAACACCATATATTTT
>TRBJ2-3|TRBV28|TRBD2|-
CASIGLAGTDTQYF
TGTGCCAGCATCGGACTAGCGGGCACAGATACGCAGTATTTT
>TRBJ1-4|TRBV6-4|-|-
CASSSTAATNEKLFF
TGTGCCAGCAGCTCGACAGCTGCAACTAATGAAAAACTGTTTTTT
>TRBJ2-3|TRBV9|TRBD2|few
CASSVEGLLAGGTDTQYF
TGTGCCAGCAGCGTAGAGGGATTACTAGCGGGAGGCACAGATACGCAGTATTTT
>TRBJ2-7|TRBV27|TRBD2|-
CASSFGVGASGSYEQYF
TGTGCCAGCAGTTTCGGTGTAGGGGCTAGCGGCTCCTACGAGCAGTACTTC